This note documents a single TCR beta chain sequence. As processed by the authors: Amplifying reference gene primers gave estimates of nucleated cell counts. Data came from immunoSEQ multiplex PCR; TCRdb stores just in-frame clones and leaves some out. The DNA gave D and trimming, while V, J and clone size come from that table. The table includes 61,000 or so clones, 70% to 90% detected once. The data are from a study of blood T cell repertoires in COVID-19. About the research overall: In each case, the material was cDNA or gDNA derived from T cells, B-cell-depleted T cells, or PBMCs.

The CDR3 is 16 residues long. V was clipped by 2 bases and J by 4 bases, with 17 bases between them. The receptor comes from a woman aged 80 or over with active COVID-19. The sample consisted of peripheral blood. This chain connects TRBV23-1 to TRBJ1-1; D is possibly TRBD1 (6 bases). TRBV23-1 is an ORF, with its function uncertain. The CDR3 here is CASSQTGLSQGTEAFF. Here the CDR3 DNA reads TGCGCCAGCAGTCAAACAGGGTTAAGCCAAGGCACTGAAGCTTTCTTT.